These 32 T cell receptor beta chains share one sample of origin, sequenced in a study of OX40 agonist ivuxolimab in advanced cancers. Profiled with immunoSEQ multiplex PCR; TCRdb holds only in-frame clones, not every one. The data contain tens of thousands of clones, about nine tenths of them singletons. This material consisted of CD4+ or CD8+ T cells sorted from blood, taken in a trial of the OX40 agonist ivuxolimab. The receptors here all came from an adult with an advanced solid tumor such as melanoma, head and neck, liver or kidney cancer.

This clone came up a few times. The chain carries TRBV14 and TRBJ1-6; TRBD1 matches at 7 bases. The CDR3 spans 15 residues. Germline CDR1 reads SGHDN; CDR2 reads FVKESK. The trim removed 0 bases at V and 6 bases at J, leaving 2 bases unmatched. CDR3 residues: CASSQDRQGNSPLHF. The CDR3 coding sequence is TGTGCCAGCAGCCAAGATCGACAGGGTAATTCACCCCTCCACTTT.

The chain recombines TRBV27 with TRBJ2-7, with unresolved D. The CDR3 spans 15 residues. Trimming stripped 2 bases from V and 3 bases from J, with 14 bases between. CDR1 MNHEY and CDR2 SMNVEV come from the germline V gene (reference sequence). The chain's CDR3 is CASSLQPSYLYEQYF. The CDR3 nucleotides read TGTGCCAGCAGTTTACAGCCTAGTTATCTCTACGAGCAGTACTTC.

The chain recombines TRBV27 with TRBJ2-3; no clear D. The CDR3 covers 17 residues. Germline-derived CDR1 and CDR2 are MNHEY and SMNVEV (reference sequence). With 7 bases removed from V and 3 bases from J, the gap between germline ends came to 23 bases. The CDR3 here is CASTPSGTVIRTDTQYF. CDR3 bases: TGTGCCAGCACCCCATCGGGCACGGTCATTCGTACAGATACGCAGTATTTT.

The CDR3 DNA reads as TGTGCCAGCAGCCAACCGACAGGAATAACGAAACTAGATGGCTACACCTTC. Its protein is CASSQPTGITKLDGYTF. V usage is TRBV11-3 and J usage is TRBJ1-2; D possibly corresponds to TRBD1 (6 bases). Between the trimmed V and J ends, which lost 5 bases and 6 bases, there was a span of 25 bases. CDR1 is SGHNT and CDR2 is YENEEA in the germline V gene. The CDR3 is 17 amino acids.

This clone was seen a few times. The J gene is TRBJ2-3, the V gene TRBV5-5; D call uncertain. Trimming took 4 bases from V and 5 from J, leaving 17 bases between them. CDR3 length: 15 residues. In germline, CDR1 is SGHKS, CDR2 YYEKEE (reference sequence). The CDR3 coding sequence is TGTGCCAGCAGCGGCTCGGCCACTTTCGGAGATACGCAGTATTTT. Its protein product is CASSGSATFGDTQYF.

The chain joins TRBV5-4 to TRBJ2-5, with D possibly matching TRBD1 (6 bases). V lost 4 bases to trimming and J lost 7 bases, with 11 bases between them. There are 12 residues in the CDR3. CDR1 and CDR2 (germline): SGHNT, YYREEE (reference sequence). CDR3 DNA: TGTGCCAGCAGCGTGGACAGCGCGACCCAGTACTTC. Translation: CASSVDSATQYF. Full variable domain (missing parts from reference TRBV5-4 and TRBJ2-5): ETGVTQSPTHLIKTRGQQVTLRCSSQSGHNTVSWYQQALGQGPQFIFQYYREEENGRGNFPPRFSGLQFPNYSSELNVNALELDDSALYLCASSVDSATQYFGPGTRLLVL.

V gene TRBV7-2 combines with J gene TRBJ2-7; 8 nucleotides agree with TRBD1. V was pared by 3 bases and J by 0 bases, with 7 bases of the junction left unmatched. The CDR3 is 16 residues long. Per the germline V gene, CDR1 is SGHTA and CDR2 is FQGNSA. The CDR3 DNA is TGTGCCAGCAGCTTTAAAACAGGGGGGAACTCCTACGAGCAGTACTTC. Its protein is CASSFKTGGNSYEQYF.

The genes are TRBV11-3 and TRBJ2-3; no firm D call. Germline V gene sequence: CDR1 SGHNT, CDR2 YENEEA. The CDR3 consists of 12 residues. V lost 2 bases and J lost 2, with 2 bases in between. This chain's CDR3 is CASSLNTDTQYF. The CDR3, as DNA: TGTGCCAGCAGCTTAAACACAGATACGCAGTATTTT. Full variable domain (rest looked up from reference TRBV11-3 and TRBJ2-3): EAGVVQSPRYKIIEKKQPVAFWCNPISGHNTLYWYLQNLGQGPELLIRYENEEAVDDSQLPKDRFSAERLKGVDSTLKIQPAELGDSAVYLCASSLNTDTQYFGPGTRLTVL.

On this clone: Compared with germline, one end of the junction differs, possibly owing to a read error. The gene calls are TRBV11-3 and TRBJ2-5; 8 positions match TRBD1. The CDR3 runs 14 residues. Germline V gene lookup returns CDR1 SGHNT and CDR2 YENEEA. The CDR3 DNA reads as TGTGCCAGCAGCTTAGAATATGGTGGGGGACAGGAAAACTTC. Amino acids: CASSLEYGGGQENF.

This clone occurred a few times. CDR3 sequence: CASSFQLTRDRGDGYTF. The CDR3 nucleotides read TGTGCCAGCAGCTTCCAATTAACGAGGGACAGGGGGGATGGCTACACCTTC. This sequence joins TRBV11-2 and TRBJ1-2; 11 nucleotides agree with TRBD1. The V segment lost 3 bases and the J segment 6 bases; nucleotides outside the gene matches: 12. CDR3 length equals 17 residues. Germline loops: CDR1 SGHAT, CDR2 FQNNGV. Based on the CDR3 plus reference TRBV11-2 and TRBJ1-2, the full variable domain is EAGVAQSPRYKIIEKRQSVAFWCNPISGHATLYWYQQILGQGPKLLIQFQNNGVVDDSQLPKDRFSAERLKGVDSTLKIQPAKLEDSAVYLCASSFQLTRDRGDGYTFGSGTRLTVV.

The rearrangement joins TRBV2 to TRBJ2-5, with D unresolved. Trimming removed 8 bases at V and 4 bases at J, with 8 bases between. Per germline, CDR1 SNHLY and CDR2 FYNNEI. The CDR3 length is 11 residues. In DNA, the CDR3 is TGTGCCAGCCGGAGTTCAGAGACCCAGTACTTC. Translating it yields CASRSSETQYF.

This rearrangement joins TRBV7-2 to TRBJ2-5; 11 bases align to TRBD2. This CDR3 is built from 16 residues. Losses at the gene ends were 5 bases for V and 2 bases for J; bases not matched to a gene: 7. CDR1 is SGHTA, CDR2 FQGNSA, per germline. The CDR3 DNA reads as TGTGCCAGCAGCCCTCCGGGACTAGCGGCTCAAGAGACCCAGTACTTC. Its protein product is CASSPPGLAAQETQYF.

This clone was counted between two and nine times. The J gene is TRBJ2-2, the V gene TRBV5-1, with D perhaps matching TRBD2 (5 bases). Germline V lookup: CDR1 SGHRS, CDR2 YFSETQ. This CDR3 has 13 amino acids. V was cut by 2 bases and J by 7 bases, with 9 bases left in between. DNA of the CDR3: TGCGCCAGCAGCTTTGACGGAGGCGGGGAGCTGTTTTTT. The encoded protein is CASSFDGGGELFF.

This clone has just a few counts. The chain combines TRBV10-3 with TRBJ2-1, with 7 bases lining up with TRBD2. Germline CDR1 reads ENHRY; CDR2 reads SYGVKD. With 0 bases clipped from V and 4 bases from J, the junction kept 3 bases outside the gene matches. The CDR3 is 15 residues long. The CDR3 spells CAISESQRGYNEQFF. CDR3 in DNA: TGTGCCATCAGTGAGTCCCAGCGGGGTTACAATGAGCAGTTCTTC.

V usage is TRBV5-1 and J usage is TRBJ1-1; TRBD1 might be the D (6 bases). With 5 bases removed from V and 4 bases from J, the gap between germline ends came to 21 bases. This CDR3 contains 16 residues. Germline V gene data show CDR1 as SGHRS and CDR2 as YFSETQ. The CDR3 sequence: CASRNAQGPAVTEAFF. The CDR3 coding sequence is TGCGCCAGCAGAAACGCACAGGGCCCGGCGGTCACTGAAGCTTTCTTT.

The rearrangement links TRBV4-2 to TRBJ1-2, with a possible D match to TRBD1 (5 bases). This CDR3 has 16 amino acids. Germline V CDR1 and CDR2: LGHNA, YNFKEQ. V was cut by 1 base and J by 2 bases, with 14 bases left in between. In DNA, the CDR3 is TGTGCCAGCAGCCAAGGGGCAGGGCGGGACAACTATGGCTACACCTTC. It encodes CASSQGAGRDNYGYTF.

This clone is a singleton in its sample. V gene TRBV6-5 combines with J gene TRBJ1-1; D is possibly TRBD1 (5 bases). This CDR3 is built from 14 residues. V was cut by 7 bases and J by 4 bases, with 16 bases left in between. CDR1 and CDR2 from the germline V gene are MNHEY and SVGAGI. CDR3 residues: CASTSSTDGTEAFF. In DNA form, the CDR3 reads TGTGCCAGCACTTCCTCGACAGACGGCACTGAAGCTTTCTTT.

CDR3 in amino acids: CATSGGYGNQPQHF. CDR3 sequence (DNA): TGTGCCACCAGTGGAGGGTATGGCAATCAGCCCCAGCATTTT. The chain joins TRBV15 to TRBJ1-5; D remains ambiguous. The length of the CDR3 is 14 residues. Germline CDR1 is LNHNV and CDR2 is YYDKDF (reference sequence). Deletions cut 6 bases from V and 2 bases from J, with 11 bases between. Full variable domain (missing parts from reference TRBV15 and TRBJ1-5): DAMVIQNPRYQVTQFGKPVTLSCSQTLNHNVMYWYQQKSSQAPKLLFHYYDKDFNNEADTPDNFQSRRPNTSFCFLDIRSPGLGDTAMYLCATSGGYGNQPQHFGDGTRLSIL.

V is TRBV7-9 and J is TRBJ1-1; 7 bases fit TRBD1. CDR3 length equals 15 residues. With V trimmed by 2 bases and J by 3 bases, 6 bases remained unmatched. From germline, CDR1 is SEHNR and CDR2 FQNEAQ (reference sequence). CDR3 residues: CASSLRQGGDTEAFF. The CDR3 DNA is TGTGCCAGCAGCTTACGACAGGGAGGGGACACTGAAGCTTTCTTT.

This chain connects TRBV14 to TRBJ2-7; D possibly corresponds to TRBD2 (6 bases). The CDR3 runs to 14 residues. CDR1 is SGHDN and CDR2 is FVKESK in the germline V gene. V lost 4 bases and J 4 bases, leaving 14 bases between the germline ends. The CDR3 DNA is TGTGCCAGCAGCCCGCTGGCGGGGAAATACGAGCAGTACTTC. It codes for CASSPLAGKYEQYF.

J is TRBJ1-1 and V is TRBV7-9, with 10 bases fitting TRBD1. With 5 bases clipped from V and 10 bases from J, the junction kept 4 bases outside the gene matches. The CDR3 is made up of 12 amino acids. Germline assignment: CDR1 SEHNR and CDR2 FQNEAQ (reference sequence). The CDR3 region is CASSVRQGAAFF. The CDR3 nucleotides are TGTGCCAGCAGCGTTAGACAGGGGGCAGCTTTCTTT.

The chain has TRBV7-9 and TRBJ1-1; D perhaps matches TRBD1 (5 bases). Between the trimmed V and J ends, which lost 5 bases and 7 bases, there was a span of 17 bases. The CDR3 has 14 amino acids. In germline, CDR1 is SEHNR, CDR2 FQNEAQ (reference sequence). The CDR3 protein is CASSQAGGGGEAFF. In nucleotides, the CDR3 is TGTGCCAGCAGCCAAGCCGGGGGAGGCGGTGAAGCTTTCTTT.

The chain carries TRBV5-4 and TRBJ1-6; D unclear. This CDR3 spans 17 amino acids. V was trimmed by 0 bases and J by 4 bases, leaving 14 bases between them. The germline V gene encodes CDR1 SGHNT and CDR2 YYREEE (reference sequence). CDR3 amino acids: CASSLAAVGGYNSPLHF. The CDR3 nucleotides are TGTGCCAGCAGCTTGGCGGCGGTGGGAGGGTATAATTCACCCCTCCACTTT.

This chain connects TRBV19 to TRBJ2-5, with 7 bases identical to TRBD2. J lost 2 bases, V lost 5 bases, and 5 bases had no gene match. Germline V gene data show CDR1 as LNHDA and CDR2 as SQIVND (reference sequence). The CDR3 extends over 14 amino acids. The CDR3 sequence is CASSPTSAQETQYF. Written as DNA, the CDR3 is TGTGCCAGTAGTCCTACTAGCGCTCAAGAGACCCAGTACTTC.

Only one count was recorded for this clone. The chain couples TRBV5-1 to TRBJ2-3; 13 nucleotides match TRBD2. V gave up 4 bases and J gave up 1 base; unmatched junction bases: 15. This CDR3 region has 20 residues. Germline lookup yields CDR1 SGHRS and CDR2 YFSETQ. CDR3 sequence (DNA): TGCGCCAGCAGCCTGACCGGGACTAGCGGGATCGGGAAGGGCACAGATACGCAGTATTTT. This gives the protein CASSLTGTSGIGKGTDTQYF.

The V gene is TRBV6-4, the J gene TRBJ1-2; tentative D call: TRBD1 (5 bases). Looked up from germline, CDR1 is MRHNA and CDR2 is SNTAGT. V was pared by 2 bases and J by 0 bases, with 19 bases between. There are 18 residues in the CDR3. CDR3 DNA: TGTGCCAGCAGTGACGACTGGAGGGGAATTCTCGCTAACTATGGCTACACCTTC. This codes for CASSDDWRGILANYGYTF.

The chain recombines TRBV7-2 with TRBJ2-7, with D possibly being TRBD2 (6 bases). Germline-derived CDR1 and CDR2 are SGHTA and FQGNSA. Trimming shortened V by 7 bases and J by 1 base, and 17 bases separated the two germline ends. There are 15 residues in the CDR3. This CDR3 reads CASTSQGGPSYEQYF. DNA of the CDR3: TGTGCCAGCACCTCCCAGGGAGGTCCTTCCTACGAGCAGTACTTC.

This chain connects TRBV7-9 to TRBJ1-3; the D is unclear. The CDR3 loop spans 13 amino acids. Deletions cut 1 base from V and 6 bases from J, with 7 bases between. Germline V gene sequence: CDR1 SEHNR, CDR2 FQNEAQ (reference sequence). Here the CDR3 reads CASSLDPPNTIYF. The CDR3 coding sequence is TGTGCCAGCAGCTTAGACCCTCCAAACACCATATATTTT.

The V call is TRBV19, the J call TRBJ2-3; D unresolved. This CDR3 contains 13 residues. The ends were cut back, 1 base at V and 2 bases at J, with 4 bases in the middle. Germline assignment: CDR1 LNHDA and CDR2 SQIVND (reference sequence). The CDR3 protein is CASSIGVTDTQYF. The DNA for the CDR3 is TGTGCCAGTAGTATAGGGGTCACAGATACGCAGTATTTT.

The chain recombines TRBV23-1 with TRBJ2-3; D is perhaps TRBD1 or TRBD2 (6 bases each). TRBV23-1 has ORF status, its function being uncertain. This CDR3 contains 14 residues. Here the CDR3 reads CAPGASFPTDTQYF. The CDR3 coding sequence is TGCGCGCCGGGGGCTTCTTTTCCCACAGATACGCAGTATTTT.

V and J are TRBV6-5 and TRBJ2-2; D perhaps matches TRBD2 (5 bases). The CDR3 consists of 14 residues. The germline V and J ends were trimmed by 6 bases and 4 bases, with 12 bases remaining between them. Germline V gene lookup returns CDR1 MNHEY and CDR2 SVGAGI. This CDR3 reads CASRNRGGTGELFF. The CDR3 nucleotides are TGTGCCAGCAGAAACCGGGGTGGCACCGGGGAGCTGTTTTTT.

The DNA of the CDR3 is TGCGCCAGCCAGCAGGAGGGACAGTCCATCGGAGATACGCAGTATTTT. Amino acid sequence: CASQQEGQSIGDTQYF. This sequence joins TRBV5-1 and TRBJ2-3; D is perhaps TRBD1 (7 bases). This CDR3 comprises 16 residues. The V end was cut by 7 bases, the J end by 5 bases, with 23 bases between. Germline-derived CDR1 and CDR2 are SGHRS and YFSETQ.